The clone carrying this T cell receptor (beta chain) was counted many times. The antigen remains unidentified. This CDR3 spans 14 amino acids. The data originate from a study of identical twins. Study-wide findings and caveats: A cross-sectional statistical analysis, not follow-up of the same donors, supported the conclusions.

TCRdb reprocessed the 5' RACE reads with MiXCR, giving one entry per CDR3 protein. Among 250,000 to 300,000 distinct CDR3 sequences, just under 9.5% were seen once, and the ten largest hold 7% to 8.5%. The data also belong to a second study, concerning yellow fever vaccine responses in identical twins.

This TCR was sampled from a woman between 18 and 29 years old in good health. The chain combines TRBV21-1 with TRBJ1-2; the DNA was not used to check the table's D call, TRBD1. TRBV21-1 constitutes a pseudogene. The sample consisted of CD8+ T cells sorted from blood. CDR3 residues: CASSKTRGDYGYTF. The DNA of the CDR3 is TGTGCCAGCAGCAAAACCAGGGGAGACTATGGCTACACCTTC.